A selection of T cell receptor beta chains follows, all from one sample in a study of chemoradiotherapy in HPV16-positive cancers. Sequenced by immunoSEQ multiplex PCR; TCRdb stores in-frame clones only, minus some. The sample holds fewer than 850 clones, roughly 80% seen once. The sample in question was tumor tissue, obtained from a patient who underwent chemoradiotherapy. Receptors originate from a human donor with HPV-associated anogenital cancer. CDR3s include the opening cysteine and the closing phenylalanine or tryptophan. D genes are given only for firm matches. Expanded clones are given a class, and other clones once, few, many or no size at all.

TRBV7-2	TRBJ1-5	.	.	CASSLIGWPQHF	TGTGCCAGCAGCTTGATCGGTTGGCCCCAGCATTTT
TRBV6-5	TRBJ1-1	TRBD1	.	CASSSQGGHAFF	TGTGCCAGCAGTTCACAGGGGGGGCACGCTTTCTTT
TRBV27	TRBJ1-2	TRBD1	hyperexpanded	CASRVLQGANYGYTF	TGTGCCAGCAGGGTATTACAGGGGGCGAACTATGGCTACACCTTC
TRBV27	TRBJ1-6	.	.	CASSRNYNSPLHF	TGTGCCAGCAGTCGAAACTATAATTCACCCCTCCACTTT
TRBV5-6	TRBJ2-1	.	.	CASSRQRNNEQFF	TGTGCCAGCAGCAGACAGAGAAACAATGAGCAGTTCTTC
TRBV4-1	TRBJ1-2	.	.	CASSQDPRGPNGYTF	TGCGCCAGCAGCCAAGATCCAAGGGGACCTAACGGCTACACCTTC
TRBV5-1	TRBJ1-1	.	.	CASAWGHGTENTEAFF	TGCGCCAGCGCGTGGGGTCACGGGACGGAGAACACTGAAGCTTTCTTT
TRBV2	TRBJ2-3	.	.	CASSDQPDTQYF	TGTGCCAGCAGTGACCAGCCAGATACGCAGTATTTT
TRBV6-5	TRBJ1-1	TRBD1	.	CASSYVAGGNTEAFF	TGTGCCAGCAGTTACGTGGCAGGGGGGAACACTGAAGCTTTCTTT
TRBV15	TRBJ2-1	.	.	CATSRARDIYNEQFF	TGTGCCACCAGCAGAGCTCGGGACATATACAATGAGCAGTTCTTC
TRBV11-2	TRBJ2-1	.	.	CASSLVSLASNEQFF	TGTGCCAGCAGCTTAGTAAGTCTAGCGAGCAATGAGCAGTTCTTC
TRBV15	TRBJ2-7	.	once	CATRETNSYEQYF	TGTGCCACCAGAGAGACTAACTCCTACGAGCAGTACTTC
TRBV4-2	TRBJ2-7	.	.	CASSPGDFYEQYF	TGTGCCAGCAGCCCCGGGGACTTTTACGAGCAGTACTTC
TRBV5-1	TRBJ2-2	.	.	CASSPRGKDTGELFF	TGCGCCAGCAGCCCGAGGGGTAAGGACACCGGGGAGCTGTTTTTT
TRBV4-3	TRBJ2-3	.	.	CASSLDSADRDTQYF	TGCGCCAGCAGCCTGGACAGTGCGGATAGGGATACGCAGTATTTT
TRBV27	TRBJ1-1	TRBD1	.	CASRLRQGGKMNTEAFF	TGTGCCAGCAGATTAAGACAGGGGGGGAAGATGAACACTGAAGCTTTCTTT
TRBV2	TRBJ1-2	.	.	CASLLEGILREGYGYTF	TGTGCCAGCCTTTTGGAGGGTATCCTACGGGAGGGCTATGGCTACACCTTC
TRBV19	TRBJ1-2	.	.	CAIGGRNYGYTF	TGTGCGATCGGCGGTCGGAACTATGGCTACACCTTC
TRBV7-8	TRBJ1-4	.	.	CASSQTGEKLFF	TGTGCCAGCAGTCAGACAGGTGAAAAACTGTTTTTT
TRBV28	TRBJ1-5	TRBD1	few	CASKQGGLRPQHF	TGTGCCAGCAAACAGGGGGGCCTCCGGCCCCAGCATTTT
TRBV10-1	TRBJ2-2	.	.	CASSENVGELFF	TGCGCCAGCAGTGAGAACGTCGGGGAGCTGTTTTTT
TRBV5-1	TRBJ2-5	TRBD1	.	CASSWGTGQETQYF	TGCGCCAGCAGCTGGGGGACAGGGCAAGAGACCCAGTACTTC
TRBV5-1	TRBJ2-7	TRBD1	.	CASSPDRGPSEQYF	TGCGCCAGCAGTCCAGACAGGGGGCCGAGCGAGCAGTACTTC
TRBV5-1	TRBJ1-5	TRBD1	.	CASSLEQGGQPQHF	TGCGCCAGCAGCTTGGAGCAGGGGGGGCAGCCCCAGCATTTT
TRBV5-4	TRBJ2-1	.	.	CASSVSDEQFF	TGTGCCAGCAGTGTTTCCGATGAGCAGTTCTTC
TRBV28	TRBJ2-3	TRBD1	once	CASRIYGTGVLRGDTQYF	TGTGCCAGCAGGATTTACGGGACAGGGGTCCTCAGGGGAGATACGCAGTATTTT
TRBV29-1	TRBJ2-3	TRBD1	.	CSVGKTGPPDTQYF	TGCAGCGTTGGGAAGACAGGGCCCCCAGATACGCAGTATTTT
TRBV4-1	TRBJ2-6	.	.	CASSLEPGAGANVLTF	TGCGCCAGCAGCCTCGAGCCGGGGGCTGGGGCCAACGTCCTGACTTTC
TRBV9	TRBJ1-4	TRBD1	.	CASSVGSAGGITNEKLFF	TGTGCCAGCAGCGTAGGCTCGGCAGGGGGAATCACTAATGAAAAACTGTTTTTT
TRBV5-1	TRBJ2-1	.	once	CASSSGGRGDEQFF	TGCGCCAGCAGCTCAGGAGGGCGCGGGGATGAGCAGTTCTTC
TRBV28	TRBJ1-5	TRBD1	.	CASSFWGTVGNQPQHF	TGTGCCAGCAGTTTCTGGGGGACAGTGGGCAATCAGCCCCAGCATTTT
TRBV19	TRBJ1-4	.	once	CASSDREQGNEKLFF	TGTGCCAGTAGTGATCGGGAACAGGGAAATGAAAAACTGTTTTTT
TRBV27	TRBJ1-1	TRBD1	.	CASSAHRGQDTEAFF	TGTGCCAGCAGTGCCCACAGGGGGCAGGACACTGAAGCTTTCTTT
TRBV5-4	TRBJ2-1	TRBD2	.	CASSLRLAGGNNEQFF	TGTGCCAGCAGCTTGAGACTAGCGGGGGGAAACAATGAGCAGTTCTTC
TRBV6-5	TRBJ1-6	.	.	CASSYLSPGSPLHF	TGTGCCAGCAGTTACCTATCCCCTGGTTCACCCCTCCACTTT
TRBV15	TRBJ2-1	TRBD1	once	CATSGWTGSYEQFF	TGTGCCACCAGCGGGTGGACAGGGAGTTATGAGCAGTTCTTC
TRBV9	TRBJ1-1	.	.	CASSVGQGAEAFF	TGTGCCAGCAGCGTAGGGCAGGGTGCTGAAGCTTTCTTT
TRBV30	TRBJ1-2	TRBD1	.	CAWGENDRVNHGYTF	TGTGCCTGGGGGGAGAATGACAGGGTAAATCATGGCTACACCTTC
TRBV4-2	TRBJ1-2	.	.	CASSQDPSPGGYTF	TGTGCCAGCAGCCAAGATCCGAGTCCGGGAGGCTACACCTTC
TRBV30	TRBJ1-2	TRBD1	.	CACTSGGAGYTF	TGTGCCTGTACTTCAGGGGGTGCTGGCTACACCTTC
TRBV30	TRBJ1-3	.	.	CAWTKGVGNTIYF	TGTGCCTGGACTAAGGGGGTGGGGAACACCATATATTTT
TRBV6-6	TRBJ2-1	.	.	CASSHNEQFF	TGTGCCAGCAGCCACAATGAGCAGTTCTTC